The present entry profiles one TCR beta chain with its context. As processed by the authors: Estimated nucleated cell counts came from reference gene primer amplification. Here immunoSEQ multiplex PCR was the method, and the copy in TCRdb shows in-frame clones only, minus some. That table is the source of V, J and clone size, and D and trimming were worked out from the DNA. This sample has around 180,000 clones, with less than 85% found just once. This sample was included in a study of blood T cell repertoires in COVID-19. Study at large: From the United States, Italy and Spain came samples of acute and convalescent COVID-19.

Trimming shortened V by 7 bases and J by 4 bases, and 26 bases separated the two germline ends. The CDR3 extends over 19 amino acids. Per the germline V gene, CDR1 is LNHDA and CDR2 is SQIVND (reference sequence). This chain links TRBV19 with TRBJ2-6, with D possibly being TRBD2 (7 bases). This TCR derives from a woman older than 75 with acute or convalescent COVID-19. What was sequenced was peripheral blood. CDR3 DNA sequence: TGTGCCAGTAACTGGGGGGGCGGCAGGTTCTTTGGAGGGGCCAACGTCCTGACTTTC. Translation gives CASNWGGGRFFGGANVLTF.